These T cell receptor beta chains were read from a single sample in a study of identical twins. TCRdb reprocessed the 5' RACE reads with MiXCR, giving one entry per CDR3 protein. The sample lists about 790,000 distinct CDR3 sequences; about 18% were seen once. These records were also assigned to another study, of T cells expressing NK-cell markers.

What was sequenced was PBMCs. The receptors come from a woman aged 18-35 years in good health. The CDR3 runs from the conserved cysteine through the conserved F or W. A D gene is named only where the DNA matches it firmly. Size tells how often a clone was seen (once, few, many) or the class of an expanded clone, and some rows leave it out.

J gene: TRBJ1-1; clone size: many; D gene: NA; V gene: TRBV12-3/TRBV12-4; CDR3 protein: CASSPSGGGTEAFF; CDR3 DNA: TGTGCCAGCAGTCCCTCCGGGGGCGGGACTGAAGCTTTCTTT
J gene: TRBJ2-7; clone size: few; D gene: NA; V gene: TRBV28; CDR3 protein: CASSQGILSYEQYF; CDR3 DNA: TGTGCCAGCAGCCAGGGAATCCTTTCCTACGAGCAGTACTTC
J gene: TRBJ2-7; clone size: few; D gene: NA; V gene: TRBV18; CDR3 protein: CASSPGVHSYEQYF; CDR3 DNA: TGTGCCAGCTCACCCGGGGTTCACTCCTACGAGCAGTACTTC
J gene: TRBJ2-5; clone size: NA; D gene: NA; V gene: TRBV3-1; CDR3 protein: CASSPNKRVQETLYF; CDR3 DNA: TGTGCCAGCAGCCCCAATAAAAGGGTCCAAGAGACCCTGTACTTC
J gene: TRBJ2-1; clone size: NA; D gene: NA; V gene: TRBV6-5; CDR3 protein: CASSYSVDTGVDEQFF; CDR3 DNA: TGTGCCAGCAGTTACTCGGTGGACACCGGAGTAGATGAGCAGTTCTTC
J gene: TRBJ1-6; clone size: few; D gene: NA; V gene: TRBV6-1; CDR3 protein: CASRSGGRANSPLHF; CDR3 DNA: TGTGCCAGCAGGTCTGGGGGGAGGGCGAATTCACCCCTCCACTTT
J gene: TRBJ2-5; clone size: few; D gene: NA; V gene: TRBV5-1; CDR3 protein: CASSFFGTGLETQYF; CDR3 DNA: TGCGCCAGCAGCTTCTTCGGTACAGGGTTGGAGACCCAGTACTTC
J gene: TRBJ2-2; clone size: NA; D gene: NA; V gene: TRBV7-9; CDR3 protein: CASTKAGELFF; CDR3 DNA: TGTGCCAGCACTAAGGCCGGGGAGCTGTTTTTT
J gene: TRBJ1-1; clone size: few; D gene: NA; V gene: TRBV12-3/TRBV12-4; CDR3 protein: CASRLQGKGGEAFF; CDR3 DNA: TGTGCCAGCAGGTTACAGGGAAAGGGAGGTGAAGCTTTCTTT
J gene: TRBJ1-1; clone size: NA; D gene: NA; V gene: TRBV2; CDR3 protein: CASIRGMNTEAFF; CDR3 DNA: TGTGCCAGTATTAGGGGGATGAACACTGAAGCTTTCTTT
J gene: TRBJ1-1; clone size: NA; D gene: NA; V gene: TRBV25-1; CDR3 protein: CASNGVWGLVTEAFF; CDR3 DNA: TGTGCCAGCAATGGGGTTTGGGGATTGGTCACTGAAGCTTTCTTT
J gene: TRBJ2-7; clone size: few; D gene: TRBD2; V gene: TRBV3-1; CDR3 protein: CASSQGGRISYEQYF; CDR3 DNA: TGTGCCAGCAGCCAAGGCGGGAGGATTTCCTACGAGCAGTACTTC
J gene: TRBJ2-3; clone size: few; D gene: NA; V gene: TRBV5-1; CDR3 protein: CASSSQSQDTQYF; CDR3 DNA: TGCGCCAGCAGCTCTCAGAGCCAGGATACGCAGTATTTT
J gene: TRBJ2-6; clone size: NA; D gene: TRBD2; V gene: TRBV7-8; CDR3 protein: CASSLAKGGPGANVLTF; CDR3 DNA: TGTGCCAGCAGCTTAGCGAAGGGAGGGCCGGGGGCCAACGTCCTGACTTTC
J gene: TRBJ2-1; clone size: many; D gene: NA; V gene: TRBV18; CDR3 protein: CASSPGGEQFF; CDR3 DNA: TGTGCCAGCAGCCCCGGTGGTGAGCAGTTCTTC
J gene: TRBJ1-1; clone size: few; D gene: NA; V gene: TRBV6-1; CDR3 protein: CASRIGILGTEAFF; CDR3 DNA: TGTGCCAGCCGCATAGGCATTTTGGGCACTGAAGCTTTCTTT
J gene: TRBJ1-1; clone size: NA; D gene: NA; V gene: TRBV4-3; CDR3 protein: CASSQDVTDQNTEAFF; CDR3 DNA: TGCGCCAGCAGCCAAGATGTAACAGATCAGAACACTGAAGCTTTCTTT
J gene: TRBJ2-1; clone size: NA; D gene: NA; V gene: TRBV12-3/TRBV12-4; CDR3 protein: CASSWSNEQFF; CDR3 DNA: TGTGCCAGCTCGTGGAGCAATGAGCAGTTCTTC
J gene: TRBJ2-1; clone size: NA; D gene: TRBD1; V gene: TRBV2; CDR3 protein: CASRGQGVKFF; CDR3 DNA: TGTGCCAGCAGGGGACAGGGAGTAAAGTTCTTC
J gene: TRBJ2-3; clone size: few; D gene: TRBD2; V gene: TRBV13; CDR3 protein: CASRSSGVYTQYF; CDR3 DNA: TGTGCCAGCAGGTCTAGCGGGGTATATACGCAGTATTTT
J gene: TRBJ2-1; clone size: NA; D gene: NA; V gene: TRBV7-9; CDR3 protein: CASSLKTGTSIGDEQFF; CDR3 DNA: TGTGCCAGCAGCTTAAAAACCGGGACCTCAATAGGGGATGAGCAGTTCTTC
J gene: TRBJ2-2; clone size: NA; D gene: NA; V gene: TRBV5-1; CDR3 protein: CASSLEGSYTGELFF; CDR3 DNA: TGCGCCAGCAGCTTGGAGGGGTCCTACACCGGGGAGCTGTTTTTT
J gene: TRBJ2-7; clone size: NA; D gene: NA; V gene: TRBV7-2; CDR3 protein: CASRPGVNFGQYF; CDR3 DNA: TGTGCCAGCAGACCTGGAGTCAACTTCGGGCAGTACTTC
J gene: TRBJ1-5; clone size: few; D gene: NA; V gene: TRBV20-1; CDR3 protein: CSATPGVGPQHF; CDR3 DNA: TGCAGTGCTACCCCAGGGGTAGGGCCCCAGCATTTT
J gene: TRBJ2-3; clone size: many; D gene: NA; V gene: TRBV20-1; CDR3 protein: CSAQDGYTDTQYF; CDR3 DNA: TGCAGTGCCCAAGACGGCTATACAGATACGCAGTATTTT
J gene: TRBJ1-4; clone size: NA; D gene: NA; V gene: TRBV5-1; CDR3 protein: CASSLLPSQGPLSNEKLFF; CDR3 DNA: TGCGCCAGCAGCCTCCTCCCCTCACAGGGTCCCTTGTCTAATGAAAAACTGTTTTTT
J gene: TRBJ2-6; clone size: few; D gene: TRBD2; V gene: TRBV12-3/TRBV12-4; CDR3 protein: CASSSTSGNFRLDTGANVLTF; CDR3 DNA: TGTGCCAGCAGTTCGACTAGCGGGAATTTTCGGTTGGATACAGGGGCCAACGTCCTGACTTTC
J gene: TRBJ1-6; clone size: few; D gene: NA; V gene: TRBV7-9; CDR3 protein: CASSPPGARPLHF; CDR3 DNA: TGTGCCAGCAGCCCCCCAGGGGCTAGGCCCCTCCACTTT
J gene: TRBJ1-1; clone size: few; D gene: NA; V gene: TRBV6-5; CDR3 protein: CASSLGFNTEAFF; CDR3 DNA: TGTGCCAGCAGTTTGGGGTTTAACACTGAAGCTTTCTTT
J gene: TRBJ2-5; clone size: NA; D gene: NA; V gene: TRBV12-3/TRBV12-4; CDR3 protein: CASSRGWGETQYF; CDR3 DNA: TGTGCCAGCAGCAGGGGTTGGGGAGAGACCCAGTACTTC
J gene: TRBJ2-1; clone size: NA; D gene: TRBD1; V gene: TRBV4-3; CDR3 protein: CASSQVPPPGQGGNEQFF; CDR3 DNA: TGCGCCAGCAGCCAAGTGCCGCCACCGGGACAGGGGGGCAATGAGCAGTTCTTC
J gene: TRBJ1-4; clone size: many; D gene: NA; V gene: TRBV6-5; CDR3 protein: CASSSQTGLSEKLFF; CDR3 DNA: TGTGCCAGCAGTTCCCAAACAGGGTTAAGTGAAAAACTGTTTTTT
J gene: TRBJ1-2; clone size: NA; D gene: TRBD1; V gene: TRBV29-1; CDR3 protein: CSVSSGQGNGYTF; CDR3 DNA: TGCAGCGTTTCATCAGGACAGGGCAATGGCTACACCTTC
J gene: TRBJ2-7; clone size: NA; D gene: NA; V gene: TRBV5-1; CDR3 protein: CASSLAARRTGLYEQYF; CDR3 DNA: TGCGCCAGCAGCTTGGCCGCGAGAAGGACGGGGCTGTACGAGCAGTACTTC
J gene: TRBJ1-1; clone size: few; D gene: NA; V gene: TRBV6-5; CDR3 protein: CASVGTKDTEAFF; CDR3 DNA: TGTGCCAGCGTTGGCACCAAGGACACTGAAGCTTTCTTT
J gene: TRBJ2-7; clone size: NA; D gene: TRBD1; V gene: TRBV3-1; CDR3 protein: CASSQDSGTGGNEQYF; CDR3 DNA: TGTGCCAGCAGCCAAGATTCGGGGACAGGGGGCAACGAGCAGTACTTC
J gene: TRBJ2-2; clone size: few; D gene: TRBD1; V gene: TRBV6-1; CDR3 protein: CASTISWTGNTGELFF; CDR3 DNA: TGTGCCAGCACCATAAGCTGGACAGGGAACACCGGGGAGCTGTTTTTT
J gene: TRBJ1-1; clone size: NA; D gene: NA; V gene: TRBV6-5; CDR3 protein: CASSFWLPEMGTEAFF; CDR3 DNA: TGTGCCAGCAGTTTTTGGCTCCCAGAAATGGGTACTGAAGCTTTCTTT
J gene: TRBJ2-1; clone size: few; D gene: NA; V gene: TRBV5-1; CDR3 protein: CASSLGERTYNEQFF; CDR3 DNA: TGCGCCAGCAGCTTGGGGGAGCGAACCTACAATGAGCAGTTCTTC
J gene: TRBJ1-2; clone size: NA; D gene: NA; V gene: TRBV20-1; CDR3 protein: CSAKEARWGLNYGYTF; CDR3 DNA: TGCAGTGCTAAAGAGGCCCGTTGGGGTTTAAACTATGGCTACACCTTC
J gene: TRBJ2-4; clone size: few; D gene: TRBD1; V gene: TRBV29-1; CDR3 protein: CSVGTGVAKNIQYF; CDR3 DNA: TGCAGCGTCGGGACAGGGGTGGCCAAAAACATTCAGTACTTC
J gene: TRBJ2-2; clone size: few; D gene: TRBD2; V gene: TRBV7-2; CDR3 protein: CASSLRAGDAGELFF; CDR3 DNA: TGTGCCAGCAGCTTAAGAGCGGGAGACGCCGGGGAGCTGTTTTTT
J gene: TRBJ2-2; clone size: NA; D gene: TRBD2; V gene: TRBV6-2/TRBV6-3; CDR3 protein: CASFKREFAGELFF; CDR3 DNA: TGTGCCAGCTTCAAGCGGGAGTTCGCCGGGGAGCTGTTTTTT
J gene: TRBJ2-2; clone size: NA; D gene: NA; V gene: TRBV7-9; CDR3 protein: CASSLGINGMRTGELFF; CDR3 DNA: TGTGCCAGCAGCTTAGGTATAAACGGCATGAGGACCGGGGAGCTGTTTTTT
J gene: TRBJ1-5; clone size: NA; D gene: NA; V gene: TRBV20-1; CDR3 protein: CSARWGGNQPQHF; CDR3 DNA: TGCAGTGCCCGGTGGGGTGGCAATCAGCCCCAGCATTTT
J gene: TRBJ1-1; clone size: NA; D gene: NA; V gene: TRBV5-5; CDR3 protein: CASSLARYNTEAFF; CDR3 DNA: TGTGCCAGCAGCTTGGCCAGGTACAACACTGAAGCTTTCTTT
J gene: TRBJ1-2; clone size: few; D gene: NA; V gene: TRBV6-5; CDR3 protein: CASSYGREGYTF; CDR3 DNA: TGTGCCAGCAGTTACGGGCGGGAAGGCTACACCTTC
J gene: TRBJ2-7; clone size: once; D gene: NA; V gene: TRBV4-3; CDR3 protein: CASSPGLGNYEQYF; CDR3 DNA: TGCGCCAGCAGCCCGGGGCTAGGGAACTACGAGCAGTACTTC
J gene: TRBJ1-1; clone size: NA; D gene: NA; V gene: TRBV15; CDR3 protein: CATSNLMSEAFF; CDR3 DNA: TGTGCCACCAGCAACCTTATGTCTGAAGCTTTCTTT
J gene: TRBJ1-5; clone size: few; D gene: NA; V gene: TRBV5-1; CDR3 protein: CASSLADSLNQPQHF; CDR3 DNA: TGCGCCAGCAGCTTGGCAGACAGCCTGAATCAGCCCCAGCATTTT
J gene: TRBJ1-6; clone size: many; D gene: TRBD1; V gene: TRBV25-1; CDR3 protein: CASSATGGDSPLHF; CDR3 DNA: TGTGCCAGCAGCGCCACAGGGGGCGATTCACCCCTCCACTTT
J gene: TRBJ2-5; clone size: NA; D gene: TRBD2; V gene: TRBV7-7; CDR3 protein: CASSLELGAGGNQETQYF; CDR3 DNA: TGTGCCAGCAGCTTAGAACTAGGAGCGGGAGGAAACCAAGAGACCCAGTACTTC
J gene: TRBJ2-6; clone size: few; D gene: TRBD1; V gene: TRBV29-1; CDR3 protein: CSVTGQGDSGANVLTF; CDR3 DNA: TGCAGCGTTACCGGACAGGGGGACTCTGGGGCCAACGTCCTGACTTTC
J gene: TRBJ2-5; clone size: NA; D gene: TRBD2; V gene: TRBV2; CDR3 protein: CASSGLARIVLETQYF; CDR3 DNA: TGTGCCAGCAGCGGACTAGCTCGTATAGTCTTGGAGACCCAGTACTTC
J gene: TRBJ2-1; clone size: NA; D gene: NA; V gene: TRBV6-2/TRBV6-3; CDR3 protein: CASSWEGEQFF; CDR3 DNA: TGTGCCAGCAGTTGGGAAGGAGAGCAGTTCTTC
J gene: TRBJ2-5; clone size: NA; D gene: NA; V gene: TRBV2; CDR3 protein: CASRSGALTQYF; CDR3 DNA: TGTGCCAGCAGGTCGGGGGCGCTGACCCAGTACTTC
J gene: TRBJ1-2; clone size: few; D gene: NA; V gene: TRBV5-1; CDR3 protein: CASSLNREGGYTF; CDR3 DNA: TGCGCCAGCAGCTTGAACAGGGAAGGTGGCTACACCTTC
J gene: TRBJ1-1; clone size: few; D gene: NA; V gene: TRBV20-1; CDR3 protein: CSASAVDRSNTEAFF; CDR3 DNA: TGCAGTGCTAGCGCGGTAGACAGATCGAACACTGAAGCTTTCTTT
J gene: TRBJ2-1; clone size: few; D gene: NA; V gene: TRBV24-1; CDR3 protein: CATSDTQRAEQFF; CDR3 DNA: TGTGCCACCAGTGATACTCAGCGCGCTGAGCAGTTCTTC